These 15 T cell receptor beta chains came from one sample sequenced in a study of T cell changes during pregnancy in multiple sclerosis. Sequencing used immunoSEQ multiplex PCR; TCRdb keeps in-frame clones, though not all of them. The sample shows some 52,000 clones, roughly 92% of them seen only once. Material: CD4+ T cells from peripheral blood mononuclear cells, obtained before pregnancy. All receptors derive from a female donor with multiple sclerosis, enrolled in a pregnancy study.

The chain recombines TRBV4-1 with TRBJ2-7; D possibly corresponds to TRBD2 (5 bases). CDR3 size: 9 residues. The ends were cut back, 11 bases at V and 7 bases at J, with 9 bases in the middle. Germline loops: CDR1 MGHRA, CDR2 YSYEKL. As DNA, the CDR3 is TGCGCCGGACTCCCGGAGCAGTACTTC. It translates to CAGLPEQYF.

V usage is TRBV7-2 and J usage is TRBJ2-6, with D possibly matching TRBD2 (5 bases). V gave up 1 base and J gave up 2 bases, with 9 bases separating them. Germline CDR1 SGHTA, CDR2 FQGNSA. This CDR3 is built from 16 residues. CDR3 residues: CASSLVTGTGANVLTF. The DNA for the CDR3 is TGTGCCAGCAGCTTAGTAACGGGAACTGGGGCCAACGTCCTGACTTTC. Full variable domain (remainder filled in from reference TRBV7-2 and TRBJ2-6): GAGVSQSPSNKVTEKGKDVELRCDPISGHTALYWYRQSLGQGLEFLIYFQGNSAPDKSGLPSDRFSAERTGGSVSTLTIQRTQQEDSAVYLCASSLVTGTGANVLTFGAGSRLTVL.

The chain uses TRBV27 and TRBJ1-2, with D uncertain. The CDR3 spans 12 residues. CDR1 is MNHEY, CDR2 SMNVEV, per germline (reference sequence). Trimming took 6 bases from V and 4 from J, leaving 9 bases between them. Written as DNA, the CDR3 is TGTGCCAGCAGCGGACTCCCCTATGGCTACACCTTC. Protein: CASSGLPYGYTF.

J is TRBJ1-6 and V is TRBV30; a possible D gene is TRBD1 (6 bases). The germline CDR1 and CDR2 sequences are GTSNPN and SVGIG (reference sequence). The V gene lost 4 bases and the J gene lost 6 bases, with 10 bases spanning the gap. CDR3 size: 13 residues. The CDR3 nucleotides read TGTGCCTGGACCGGACAGCTTAATTCACCCCTCCACTTT. This translates into CAWTGQLNSPLHF.

The V call is TRBV2, the J call TRBJ2-3; 8 bases fit TRBD2. V shed 8 bases and J 8 bases; nucleotides not matched to a gene: 15. The CDR3 extends over 15 amino acids. Per germline, CDR1 SNHLY and CDR2 FYNNEI. CDR3 sequence (DNA): TGTGCCAGCCCTGGCGGTCAGCGGGAGAGTCTTACGCAGTATTTT. This gives the protein CASPGGQRESLTQYF. The whole variable domain, remainder taken from reference TRBV2 and TRBJ2-3, is EPEVTQTPSHQVTQMGQEVILRCVPISNHLYFYWYRQILGQKVEFLVSFYNNEISEKSEIFDDQFSVERPDGSNFTLKIRSTKLEDSAMYFCASPGGQRESLTQYFGPGTRLTVL.

The V and J genes are TRBV6-1 and TRBJ2-7; 9 bases agree with TRBD1. Germline trimming cut 8 bases from V and 3 bases from J; bases unmatched to any gene: 11. There are 15 residues in the CDR3. Germline V lookup: CDR1 MNHNS, CDR2 SASEGT. CDR3: CASQITGTGSYEQYF. CDR3 nucleotides: TGTGCCAGCCAAATAACCGGGACAGGGAGCTACGAGCAGTACTTC.

This rearrangement joins TRBV7-7 to TRBJ2-5; 14 bases match TRBD2. The J segment lost 5 bases and the V segment lost 5 bases, leaving 4 bases of the junction unmatched. CDR1 is SSHAT, CDR2 FNYEAQ, per germline (reference sequence). The length of the CDR3 is 15 residues. CDR3 DNA: TGTGCCAGCAGCCGCCGACTAGCGGGGGGGGAGACCCAGTACTTC. It translates to CASSRRLAGGETQYF.

V usage is TRBV6-5 and J usage is TRBJ2-1, with a possible D match to TRBD1 (6 bases). CDR1 is MNHEY and CDR2 is SVGAGI in the germline V gene. The CDR3 spans 15 residues. The V gene lost 0 bases and the J gene lost 6 bases, with 12 bases spanning the gap. In nucleotides, the CDR3 is TGTGCCAGCAGTTACTCGATTCAGGGGAGCAATGAGCAGTTCTTC. Its translation: CASSYSIQGSNEQFF.

The gene calls are TRBV15 and TRBJ2-7; weak D call: TRBD2 (7 bases). Germline V gene lookup returns CDR1 LNHNV and CDR2 YYDKDF (reference sequence). The CDR3 sequence is 15 residues long. V was trimmed by 1 base and J by 6 bases, leaving 16 bases between them. CDR3 protein: CATSRGGGGIREQYF. As DNA, the CDR3 is TGTGCCACCAGCAGAGGAGGGGGGGGAATTCGCGAGCAGTACTTC.

This clone has only one observation. This sequence joins TRBV19 and TRBJ1-1, with D uncertain. The V gene lost 6 bases and the J gene lost 8 bases, with 19 bases spanning the gap. The CDR3 runs 14 residues. Germline V lookup: CDR1 LNHDA, CDR2 SQIVND (reference sequence). The CDR3 nucleotides are TGTGCCAGTAGCGGAGGACCGTTGGAACGGGAAGCTTTCTTT. Its protein product is CASSGGPLEREAFF.

This clone was detected once. V is TRBV27 and J is TRBJ1-5, with a tentative D call TRBD1 (5 bases). The CDR3 is 14 amino acids. Germline CDR1 is MNHEY and CDR2 is SMNVEV (reference sequence). V dropped 3 bases and J dropped 6 bases, with 12 bases sitting between them. The chain's CDR3 is CASSFGAHGQPQHF. The CDR3 nucleotides are TGTGCCAGCAGTTTTGGGGCTCACGGTCAGCCCCAGCATTTT.

This chain joins TRBV7-8 and TRBJ2-3; 15 positions agree with TRBD2. After removal of 5 bases from V and 3 bases from J, the junction contained 6 bases not matched to a gene. CDR1 and CDR2 (germline): SGHVS, FQNEAQ. The CDR3 loop spans 17 amino acids. CDR3 coding DNA: TGTGCCAGCAGCCACCGGACTAGCGGGAGGGCAACAGATACGCAGTATTTT. This codes for CASSHRTSGRATDTQYF. The variable domain in full, completed from reference TRBV7-8 and TRBJ2-3, reads GAGVSQSPRYKVAKRGQDVALRCDPISGHVSLFWYQQALGQGPEFLTYFQNEAQLDKSGLPSDRFFAERPEGSVSTLKIQRTQQEDSAVYLCASSHRTSGRATDTQYFGPGTRLTVL.

The V gene is TRBV18, the J gene TRBJ2-3, with no clear D. The germline CDR1 and CDR2 sequences are KGHSH and LQKENI. CDR3 length equals 14 residues. Trimming removed 3 bases from V and 6 bases from J, with 13 bases in between. CDR3 amino acids: CASSPPVTDDTQYF. CDR3 nucleotides: TGTGCCAGCTCACCCCCCGTGACTGATGATACGCAGTATTTT. Filled out from reference TRBV18 and TRBJ2-3, the complete variable domain reads NAGVMQNPRHLVRRRGQEARLRCSPMKGHSHVYWYRQLPEEGLKFMVYLQKENIIDESGMPKERFSAEFPKEGPSILRIQQVVRGDSAAYFCASSPPVTDDTQYFGPGTRLTVL.

J is TRBJ1-1 and V is TRBV7-8, with 9 bases matching TRBD1. With 1 base clipped from V and 3 bases from J, the junction kept 0 bases outside the gene matches. The V gene's germline CDR1 is SGHVS and CDR2 FQNEAQ. The CDR3 loop spans 14 amino acids. CDR3 sequence reads: CASSLGTGDTEAFF. The CDR3 nucleotides are TGTGCCAGCAGCTTAGGGACAGGGGACACTGAAGCTTTCTTT.

This rearrangement joins TRBV28 to TRBJ2-4; 11 bases are shared with TRBD1. The CDR3 contains 14 residues. J lost 9 bases, V lost 5 bases, and 6 bases had no gene match. Per germline, CDR1 MDHEN and CDR2 SYDVKM. The CDR3 DNA is TGTGCCAGCAGTATCGCGGGACAGGGGGTCATTCAGTACTTC. Protein sequence: CASSIAGQGVIQYF.